Shown below are 14 T cell receptor beta chains from a single sample sequenced in a study of brain T cells in children with intractable seizures. Clones were read by immunoSEQ multiplex PCR, and TCRdb kept only the in-frame ones, dropping some. The sample holds roughly 64,000 clones, around 95% seen once. The sample consisted of peripheral blood, taken at surgery. These receptors were collected from a boy younger than two with focal cortical dysplasia and intractable seizures.

The chain is built from TRBV5-5 and TRBJ2-7, with D perhaps matching TRBD1 or TRBD2 (6 bases each). Trimming shortened V by 6 bases and J by 5 bases, and 18 bases separated the two germline ends. Looked up from germline, CDR1 is SGHKS and CDR2 is YYEKEE (reference sequence). This CDR3 comprises 14 residues. This chain's CDR3 is CASNLFTGADEQYF. CDR3 in DNA: TGTGCCAGCAACCTGTTTACGGGGGCGGACGAGCAGTACTTC.

The rearrangement links TRBV19 to TRBJ1-5; a weak D match, TRBD1 (5 bases). V shed 2 bases and J shed 3 bases, with 14 bases lying between them. The CDR3 sequence is 16 residues long. The V gene's germline CDR1 is LNHDA and CDR2 SQIVND (reference sequence). Here the CDR3 DNA reads TGTGCCAGTAGTATATCGCCAGGGTCCCTCAATCAGCCCCAGCATTTT. This gives the protein CASSISPGSLNQPQHF. Full variable domain (outside the CDR3, taken from reference TRBV19 and TRBJ1-5): DGGITQSPKYLFRKEGQNVTLSCEQNLNHDAMYWYRQDPGQGLRLIYYSQIVNDFQKGDIAEGYSVSREKKESFPLTVTSAQKNPTAFYLCASSISPGSLNQPQHFGDGTRLSIL.

This sequence joins TRBV7-2 and TRBJ1-1, with D unresolved. CDR3 size: 13 residues. CDR1 and CDR2 (germline): SGHTA, FQGNSA. The V end was cut by 0 bases, the J end by 5 bases, with 7 bases between. As DNA, the CDR3 is TGTGCCAGCAGCTTAGCCCCGGGGACTGAAGCTTTCTTT. The encoded protein is CASSLAPGTEAFF.

This clone has just one count. V and J are TRBV7-9 and TRBJ1-1; D is unclear. The germline V gene has CDR1 SEHNR and CDR2 FQNEAQ (reference sequence). Deletions cut 5 bases from V and 4 bases from J, with 8 bases between. This CDR3 is 12 amino acids long. Here the CDR3 DNA reads TGTGCCAGCAGCCTCGCCTCCACTGAAGCTTTCTTT. Its translation: CASSLASTEAFF.

The rearrangement links TRBV25-1 to TRBJ2-5, with D perhaps TRBD1 (5 bases). CDR1 and CDR2 from the germline V gene are MGHDK and SYGVNS. V shed 1 base and J shed 3 bases, with 9 bases lying between them. The CDR3 has 14 residues. The CDR3 sequence: CASSEWVREETQYF. CDR3 DNA: TGTGCCAGCAGTGAATGGGTCAGGGAAGAGACCCAGTACTTC.

J is TRBJ1-6 and V is TRBV14; no reliable D call. The CDR3 is 16 residues long. Trimming cost V 0 bases and J 6 bases, with 12 bases left between them. Germline V CDR1 and CDR2: SGHDN, FVKESK. The CDR3 spells CASSQEMGFPNSPLHF. As DNA, the CDR3 is TGTGCCAGCAGCCAAGAAATGGGGTTTCCTAATTCACCCCTCCACTTT.

V gene TRBV7-9 combines with J gene TRBJ2-6; D might be TRBD1 (6 bases). V lost 1 base, J lost 2 bases, and 9 bases lay in between. Germline CDR1 SEHNR, CDR2 FQNEAQ (reference sequence). The CDR3 loop spans 16 amino acids. The chain's CDR3 is CASSLDRVAGANVLTF. The CDR3 DNA reads as TGTGCCAGCAGCTTAGACAGGGTGGCTGGGGCCAACGTCCTGACTTTC.

This chain links TRBV5-4 with TRBJ1-3; possibly TRBD1 for D (6 bases). The CDR3 loop spans 13 amino acids. The V gene lost 1 base and the J gene lost 6 bases, with 8 bases spanning the gap. Germline CDR1 and CDR2: SGHNT and YYREEE (reference sequence). The CDR3 bases are TGTGCCAGCAGCTTGCCAGGGGTAAACACCATATATTTT. Amino acid sequence: CASSLPGVNTIYF. The full variable domain, with the rest looked up from reference TRBV5-4 and TRBJ1-3, is ETGVTQSPTHLIKTRGQQVTLRCSSQSGHNTVSWYQQALGQGPQFIFQYYREEENGRGNFPPRFSGLQFPNYSSELNVNALELDDSALYLCASSLPGVNTIYFGEGSWLTVV.

The chain combines TRBV4-1 with TRBJ2-2; 8 nucleotides match TRBD2. CDR3 length equals 14 residues. Losses at the gene ends were 3 bases for V and 6 bases for J; bases not matched to a gene: 3. Germline CDR1 MGHRA, CDR2 YSYEKL. The CDR3: CASSHRTSSGELFF. In DNA form, the CDR3 reads TGCGCCAGCAGCCACCGGACTAGCTCCGGGGAGCTGTTTTTT.

The chain carries TRBV4-1 and TRBJ1-2; 10 nucleotides agree with TRBD1. The CDR3 runs 14 residues. V dropped 4 bases and J dropped 6; count of bases not matched to a gene: 5. Germline V gene lookup returns CDR1 MGHRA and CDR2 YSYEKL. The DNA for the CDR3 is TGCGCCAGCAGCCGGGCAGGGACAGGGGATGGCTACACCTTC. Translation: CASSRAGTGDGYTF.

V usage is TRBV11-2 and J usage is TRBJ2-1; D is unclear. This CDR3 region has 12 residues. CDR1 and CDR2 (germline): SGHAT, FQNNGV. Trimming cost V 1 base and J 8 bases, with 6 bases left between them. The CDR3 loop reads CASSLGFHEQFF. CDR3 bases: TGTGCCAGCAGCTTAGGTTTCCATGAGCAGTTCTTC.

The gene calls are TRBV28 and TRBJ1-2, with 10 bases identical to TRBD1. This CDR3 comprises 13 residues. Germline V gives CDR1 MDHEN, CDR2 SYDVKM. J lost 4 bases, V lost 6 bases, and 2 bases had no gene match. CDR3 sequence reads: CASRTGGGYGYTF. The DNA of the CDR3 is TGTGCCAGCAGGACAGGGGGCGGCTATGGCTACACCTTC.

This clone was seen a few times. V is TRBV28 and J is TRBJ1-1, with unresolved D. Per germline, CDR1 MDHEN and CDR2 SYDVKM. This CDR3 is built from 14 residues. The ends were cut back, 7 bases at V and 1 base at J, with 13 bases in the middle. Written as DNA, the CDR3 is TGTGCCAGCATACATCCAGCAGGGAACACTGAAGCTTTCTTT. It translates to CASIHPAGNTEAFF.

J is TRBJ2-3 and V is TRBV5-6; 9 nucleotides match TRBD2. Germline V gene sequence: CDR1 SGHDT, CDR2 YYEEEE. The trim removed 0 bases at V and 1 base at J, leaving 9 bases unmatched. This CDR3 is built from 18 residues. The CDR3 coding sequence is TGTGCCAGCAGCTTGGTAGTTAGCGGGAGATTCGGCACAGATACGCAGTATTTT. Its translation: CASSLVVSGRFGTDTQYF.